The clone carrying this TCR beta chain appeared a few times. What it binds is not known. Trimming took 4 bases from V and 9 from J; bases not matched to a gene: 4. This CDR3 is built from 13 residues. Germline CDR1 LGHNA, CDR2 YSLEER. The data were taken from a study of response to subunit inactivated influenza vaccine. A single record per CDR3 protein comes from TCRdb applying MiXCR to the RT-PCR reads. The repertoire holds about 570,000 distinct CDR3 sequences, with approximately 12% as singletons. Study observations and caveats: After each seasonal influenza vaccination, few new T cells are recruited, the authors suggested.

The receptor's source is a man aged 50 to 60 who received an inactivated influenza vaccine. This specimen consisted of PBMCs from blood, obtained on the day of vaccination. This sequence joins TRBV4-3 and TRBJ2-4; 9 positions match TRBD1. The CDR3: CASSLQDRGIQYF. CDR3 in DNA: TGCGCCAGCAGCCTACAGGACAGGGGCATTCAGTACTTC.